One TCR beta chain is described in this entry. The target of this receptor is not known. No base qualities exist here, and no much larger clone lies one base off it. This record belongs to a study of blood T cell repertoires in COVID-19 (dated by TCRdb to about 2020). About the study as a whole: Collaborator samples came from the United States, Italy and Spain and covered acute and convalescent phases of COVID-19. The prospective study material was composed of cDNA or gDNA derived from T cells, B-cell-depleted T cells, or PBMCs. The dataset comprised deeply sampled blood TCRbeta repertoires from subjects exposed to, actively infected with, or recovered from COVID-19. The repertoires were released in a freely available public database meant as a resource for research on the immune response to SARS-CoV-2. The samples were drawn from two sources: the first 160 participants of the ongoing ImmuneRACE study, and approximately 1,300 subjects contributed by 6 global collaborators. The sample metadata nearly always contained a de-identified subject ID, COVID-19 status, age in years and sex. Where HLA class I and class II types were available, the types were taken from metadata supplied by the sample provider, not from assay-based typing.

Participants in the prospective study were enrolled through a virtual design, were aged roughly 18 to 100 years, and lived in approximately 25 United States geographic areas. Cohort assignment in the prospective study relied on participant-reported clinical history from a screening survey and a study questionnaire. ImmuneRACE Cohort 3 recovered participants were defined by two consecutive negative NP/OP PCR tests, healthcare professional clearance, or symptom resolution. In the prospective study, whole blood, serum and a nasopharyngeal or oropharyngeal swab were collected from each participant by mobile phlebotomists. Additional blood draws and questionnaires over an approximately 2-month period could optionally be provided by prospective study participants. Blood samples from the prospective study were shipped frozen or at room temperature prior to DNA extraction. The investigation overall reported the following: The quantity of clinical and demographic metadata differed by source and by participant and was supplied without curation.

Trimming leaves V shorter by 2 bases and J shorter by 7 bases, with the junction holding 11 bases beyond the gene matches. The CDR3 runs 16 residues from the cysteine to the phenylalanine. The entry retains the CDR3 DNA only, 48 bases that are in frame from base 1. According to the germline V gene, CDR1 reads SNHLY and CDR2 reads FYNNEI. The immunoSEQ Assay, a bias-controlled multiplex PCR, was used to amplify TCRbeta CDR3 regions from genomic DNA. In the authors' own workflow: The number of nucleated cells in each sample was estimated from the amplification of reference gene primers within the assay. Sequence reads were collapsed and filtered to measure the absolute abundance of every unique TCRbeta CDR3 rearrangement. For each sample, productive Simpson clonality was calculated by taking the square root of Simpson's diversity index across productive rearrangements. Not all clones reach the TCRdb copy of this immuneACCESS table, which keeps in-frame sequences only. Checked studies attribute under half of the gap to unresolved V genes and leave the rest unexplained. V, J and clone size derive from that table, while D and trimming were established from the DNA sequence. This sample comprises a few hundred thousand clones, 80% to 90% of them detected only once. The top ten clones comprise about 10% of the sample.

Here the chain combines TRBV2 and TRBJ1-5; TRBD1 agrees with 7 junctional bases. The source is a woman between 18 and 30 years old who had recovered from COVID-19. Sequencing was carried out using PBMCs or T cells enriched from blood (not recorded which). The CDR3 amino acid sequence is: CASSEFGTAGGQPQHF. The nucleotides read TGTGCCAGCAGTGAATTCGGGACAGCGGGAGGACAGCCCCAGCATTTT.